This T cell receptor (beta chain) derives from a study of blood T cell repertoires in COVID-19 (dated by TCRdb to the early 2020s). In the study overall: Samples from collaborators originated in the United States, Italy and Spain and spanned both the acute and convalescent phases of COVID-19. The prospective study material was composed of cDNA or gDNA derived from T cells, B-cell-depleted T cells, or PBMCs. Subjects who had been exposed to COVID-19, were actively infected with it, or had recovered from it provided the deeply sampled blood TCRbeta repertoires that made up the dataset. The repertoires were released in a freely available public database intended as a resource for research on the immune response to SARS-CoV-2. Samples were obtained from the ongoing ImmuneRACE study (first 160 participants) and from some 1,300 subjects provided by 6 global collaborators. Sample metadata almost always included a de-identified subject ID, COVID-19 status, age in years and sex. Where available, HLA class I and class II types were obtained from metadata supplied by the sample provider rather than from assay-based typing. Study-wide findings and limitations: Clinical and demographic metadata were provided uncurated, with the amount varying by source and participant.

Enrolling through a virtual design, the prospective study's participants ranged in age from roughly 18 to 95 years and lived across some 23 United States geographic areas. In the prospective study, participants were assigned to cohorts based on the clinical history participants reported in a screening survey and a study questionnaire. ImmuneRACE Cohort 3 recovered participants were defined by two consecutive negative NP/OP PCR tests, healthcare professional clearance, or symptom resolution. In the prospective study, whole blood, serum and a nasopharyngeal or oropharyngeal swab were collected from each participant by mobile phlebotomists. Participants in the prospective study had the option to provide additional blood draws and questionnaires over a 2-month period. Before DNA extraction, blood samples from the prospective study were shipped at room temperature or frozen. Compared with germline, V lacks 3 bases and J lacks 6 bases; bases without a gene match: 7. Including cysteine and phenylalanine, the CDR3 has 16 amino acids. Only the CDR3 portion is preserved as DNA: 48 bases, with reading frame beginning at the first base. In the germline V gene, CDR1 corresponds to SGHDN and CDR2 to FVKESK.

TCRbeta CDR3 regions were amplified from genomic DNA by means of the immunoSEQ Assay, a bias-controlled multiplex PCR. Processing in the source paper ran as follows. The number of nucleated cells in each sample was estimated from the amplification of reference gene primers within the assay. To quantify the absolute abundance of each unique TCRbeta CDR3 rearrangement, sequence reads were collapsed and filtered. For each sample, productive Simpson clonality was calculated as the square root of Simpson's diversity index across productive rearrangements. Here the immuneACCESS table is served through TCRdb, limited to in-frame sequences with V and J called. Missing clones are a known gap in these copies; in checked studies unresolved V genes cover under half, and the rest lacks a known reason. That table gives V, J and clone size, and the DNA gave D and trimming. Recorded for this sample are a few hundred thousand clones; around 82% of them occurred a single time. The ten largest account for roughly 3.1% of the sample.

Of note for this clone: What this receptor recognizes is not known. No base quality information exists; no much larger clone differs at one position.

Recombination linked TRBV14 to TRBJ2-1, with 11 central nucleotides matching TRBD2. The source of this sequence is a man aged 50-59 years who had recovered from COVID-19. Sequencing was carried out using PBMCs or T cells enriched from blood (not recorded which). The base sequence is TGTGCCAGCAGCCAGATAGCGGGAGGGCTTGTCAATGAGCAGTTCTTC. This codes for CASSQIAGGLVNEQFF.